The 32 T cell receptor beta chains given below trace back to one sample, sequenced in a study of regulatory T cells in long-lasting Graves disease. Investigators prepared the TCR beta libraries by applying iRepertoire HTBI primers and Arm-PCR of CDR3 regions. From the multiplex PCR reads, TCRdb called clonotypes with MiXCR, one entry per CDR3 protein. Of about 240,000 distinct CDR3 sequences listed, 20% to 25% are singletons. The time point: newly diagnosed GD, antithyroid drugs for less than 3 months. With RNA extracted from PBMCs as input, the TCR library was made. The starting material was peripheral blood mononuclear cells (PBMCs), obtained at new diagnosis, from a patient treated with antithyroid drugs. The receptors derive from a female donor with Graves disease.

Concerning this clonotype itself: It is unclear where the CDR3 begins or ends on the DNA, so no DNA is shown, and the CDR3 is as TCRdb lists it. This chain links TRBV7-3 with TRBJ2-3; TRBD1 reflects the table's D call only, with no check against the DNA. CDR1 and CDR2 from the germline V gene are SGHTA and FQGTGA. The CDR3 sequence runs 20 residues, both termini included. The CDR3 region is CASSFYICSALRGSPDTQYF.

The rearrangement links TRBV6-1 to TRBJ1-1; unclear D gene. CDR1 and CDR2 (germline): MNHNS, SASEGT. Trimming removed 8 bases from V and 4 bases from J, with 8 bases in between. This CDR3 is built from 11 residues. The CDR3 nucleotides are TGTGCCAGCTGGTGGGCCACTGAAGCTTTCTTT. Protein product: CASWWATEAFF.

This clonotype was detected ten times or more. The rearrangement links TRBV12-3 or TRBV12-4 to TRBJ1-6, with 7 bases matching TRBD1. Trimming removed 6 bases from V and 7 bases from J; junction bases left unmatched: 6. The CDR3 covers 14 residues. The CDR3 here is CASSSGGDNSPLHF. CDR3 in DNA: TGTGCCAGCAGCTCAGGGGGTGACAATTCACCCCTCCACTTT.

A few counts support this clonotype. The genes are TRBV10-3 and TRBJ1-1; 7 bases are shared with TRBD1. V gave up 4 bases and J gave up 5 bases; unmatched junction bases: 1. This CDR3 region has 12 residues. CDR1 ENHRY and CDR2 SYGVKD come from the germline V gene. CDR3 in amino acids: CAISGTGTEAFF. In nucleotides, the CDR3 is TGTGCCATCAGTGGGACAGGTACTGAAGCTTTCTTT.

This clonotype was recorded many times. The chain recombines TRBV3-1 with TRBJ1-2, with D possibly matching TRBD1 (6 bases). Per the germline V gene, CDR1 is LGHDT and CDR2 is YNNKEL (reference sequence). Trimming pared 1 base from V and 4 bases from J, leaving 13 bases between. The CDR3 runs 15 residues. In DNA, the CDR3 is TGTGCCAGCAGCCAAGCCTCGGGGGCTGGCTATGGCTACACCTTC. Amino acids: CASSQASGAGYGYTF.

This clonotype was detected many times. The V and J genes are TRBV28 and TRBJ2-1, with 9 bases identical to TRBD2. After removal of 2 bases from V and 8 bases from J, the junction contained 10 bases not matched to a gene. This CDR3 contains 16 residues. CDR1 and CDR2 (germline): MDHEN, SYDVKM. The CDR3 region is CASSLPLGGGADEQFF. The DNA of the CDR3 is TGTGCCAGCAGTTTACCCCTGGGCGGGGGGGCGGATGAGCAGTTCTTC.

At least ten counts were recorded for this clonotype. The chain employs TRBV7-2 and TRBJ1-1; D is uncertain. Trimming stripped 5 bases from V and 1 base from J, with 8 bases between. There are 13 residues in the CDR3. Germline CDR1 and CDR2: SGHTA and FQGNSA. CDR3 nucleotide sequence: TGTGCCAGCAGCCTCAGGTGGAACACTGAAGCTTTCTTT. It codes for CASSLRWNTEAFF.

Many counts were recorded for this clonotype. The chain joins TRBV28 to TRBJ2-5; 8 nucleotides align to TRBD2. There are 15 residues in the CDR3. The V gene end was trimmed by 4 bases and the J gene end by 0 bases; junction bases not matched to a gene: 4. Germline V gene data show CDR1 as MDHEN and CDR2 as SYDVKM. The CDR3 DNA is TGTGCCAGCAGTTACGGGAGGGCCTACCAAGAGACCCAGTACTTC. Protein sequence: CASSYGRAYQETQYF.

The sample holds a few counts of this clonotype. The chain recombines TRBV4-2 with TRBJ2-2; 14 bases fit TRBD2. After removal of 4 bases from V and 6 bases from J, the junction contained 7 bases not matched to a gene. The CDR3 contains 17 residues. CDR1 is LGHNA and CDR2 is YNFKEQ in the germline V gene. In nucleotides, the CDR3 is TGTGCCAGCAGCCGAAGACTAGCGGGAGGGTCTCCCGGGGAGCTGTTTTTT. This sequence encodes CASSRRLAGGSPGELFF.

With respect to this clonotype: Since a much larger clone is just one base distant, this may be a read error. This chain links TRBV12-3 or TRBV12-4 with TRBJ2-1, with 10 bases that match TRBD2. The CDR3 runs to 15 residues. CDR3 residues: CASGFASGGYNEQFF. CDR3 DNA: TGTGCCAGCGGTTTCGCTAGCGGGGGCTACAATGAGCAGTTCTTC.

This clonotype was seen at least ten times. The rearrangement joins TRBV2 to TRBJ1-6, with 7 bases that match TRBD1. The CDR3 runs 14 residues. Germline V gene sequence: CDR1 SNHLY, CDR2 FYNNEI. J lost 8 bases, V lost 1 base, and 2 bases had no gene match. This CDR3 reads CASSEDRGYSPLHF. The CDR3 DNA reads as TGTGCCAGCAGTGAAGACAGGGGCTATTCACCCCTCCACTTT.

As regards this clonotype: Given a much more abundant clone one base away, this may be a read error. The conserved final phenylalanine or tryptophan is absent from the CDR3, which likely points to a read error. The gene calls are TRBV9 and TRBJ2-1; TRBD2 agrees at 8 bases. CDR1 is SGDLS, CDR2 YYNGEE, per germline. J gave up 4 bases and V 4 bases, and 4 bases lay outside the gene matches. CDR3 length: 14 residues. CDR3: CASSPGLGYNEQFL. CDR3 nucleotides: TGTGCCAGCAGCCCGGGACTAGGATACAATGAGCAGTTCCTC.

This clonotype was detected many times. CDR3 region: CASSANPPGTNYGYTF. DNA for the CDR3: TGTGCCAGCTCAGCCAACCCTCCGGGGACTAACTATGGCTACACCTTC. The chain couples TRBV18 to TRBJ1-2; D is uncertain. V dropped 5 bases and J dropped 0 bases, with 16 bases sitting between them. The CDR3 covers 16 residues. Germline-derived CDR1 and CDR2 are KGHSH and LQKENI.

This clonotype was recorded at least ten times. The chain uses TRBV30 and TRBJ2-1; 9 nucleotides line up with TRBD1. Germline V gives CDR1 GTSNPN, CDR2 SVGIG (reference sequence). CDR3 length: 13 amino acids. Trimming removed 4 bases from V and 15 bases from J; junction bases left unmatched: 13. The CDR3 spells CAWTPTGGLPRFF. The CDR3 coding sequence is TGTGCCTGGACCCCAACAGGGGGCCTCCCTCGGTTCTTC.

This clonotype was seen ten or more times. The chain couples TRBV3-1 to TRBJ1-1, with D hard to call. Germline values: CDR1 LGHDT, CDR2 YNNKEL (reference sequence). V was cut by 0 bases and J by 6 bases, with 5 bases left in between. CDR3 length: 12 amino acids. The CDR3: CASSQDISEAFF. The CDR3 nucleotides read TGTGCCAGCAGCCAAGATATCTCTGAAGCTTTCTTT.

The CDR3 coding sequence is TGTGCCAGCACCCGGATGGGGGTGAACACTGAAGCTTTCTTT. Translation: CASTRMGVNTEAFF. The chain joins TRBV12-3 or TRBV12-4 to TRBJ1-1; possibly TRBD1 for D (5 bases). The CDR3 consists of 14 residues. Between the trimmed V and J ends, which lost 7 bases and 0 bases, there was a span of 12 bases.

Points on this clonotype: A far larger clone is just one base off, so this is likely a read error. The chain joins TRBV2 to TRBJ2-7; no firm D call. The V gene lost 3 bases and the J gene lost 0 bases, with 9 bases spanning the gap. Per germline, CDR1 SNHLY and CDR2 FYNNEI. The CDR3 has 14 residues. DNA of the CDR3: TGTGCCAGCAGTGACACAGAGATCTCCTACGAGCAGTACTTC. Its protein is CASSDTEISYEQYF.

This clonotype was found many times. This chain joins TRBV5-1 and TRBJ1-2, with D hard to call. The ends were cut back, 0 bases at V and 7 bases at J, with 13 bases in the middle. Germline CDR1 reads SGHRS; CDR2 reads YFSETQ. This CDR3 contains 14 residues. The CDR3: CASSLATGSGGYTF. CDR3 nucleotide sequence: TGCGCCAGCAGCTTGGCCACTGGGTCGGGTGGCTACACCTTC.

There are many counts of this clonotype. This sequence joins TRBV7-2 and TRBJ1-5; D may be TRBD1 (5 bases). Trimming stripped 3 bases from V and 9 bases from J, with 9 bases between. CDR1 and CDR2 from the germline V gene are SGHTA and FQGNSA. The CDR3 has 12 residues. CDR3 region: CASSLEGRPQHF. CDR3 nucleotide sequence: TGTGCCAGCAGCTTGGAGGGGCGGCCCCAGCATTTT.

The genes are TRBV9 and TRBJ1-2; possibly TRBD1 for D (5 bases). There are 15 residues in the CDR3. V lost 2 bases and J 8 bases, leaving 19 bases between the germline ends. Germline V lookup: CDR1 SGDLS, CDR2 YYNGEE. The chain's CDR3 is CASSVEVGGRGGYTF. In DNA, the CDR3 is TGTGCCAGCAGCGTTGAGGTCGGGGGAAGGGGAGGCTACACCTTC.

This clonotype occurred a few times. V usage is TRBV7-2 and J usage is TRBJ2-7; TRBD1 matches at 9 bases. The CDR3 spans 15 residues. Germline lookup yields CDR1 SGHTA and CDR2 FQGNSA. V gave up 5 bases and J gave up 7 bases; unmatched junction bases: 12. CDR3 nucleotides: TGTGCCAGCAGCCCATACAACAGGGGGCAGGAAGAGCAGTACTTC. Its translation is CASSPYNRGQEEQYF.

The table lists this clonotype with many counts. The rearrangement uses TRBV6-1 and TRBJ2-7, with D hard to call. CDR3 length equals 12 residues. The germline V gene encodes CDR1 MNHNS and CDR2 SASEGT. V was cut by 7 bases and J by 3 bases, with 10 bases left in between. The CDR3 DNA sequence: TGTGCCAGCACAGACACATTCTACGAGCAGTACTTC. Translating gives CASTDTFYEQYF.

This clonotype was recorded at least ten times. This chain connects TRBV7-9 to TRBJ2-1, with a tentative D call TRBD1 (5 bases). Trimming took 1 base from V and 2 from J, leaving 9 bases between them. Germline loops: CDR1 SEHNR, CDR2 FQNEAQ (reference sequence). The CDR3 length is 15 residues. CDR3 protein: CASSLDRGPYNEQFF. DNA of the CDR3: TGTGCCAGCAGCTTAGATAGGGGTCCCTACAATGAGCAGTTCTTC.

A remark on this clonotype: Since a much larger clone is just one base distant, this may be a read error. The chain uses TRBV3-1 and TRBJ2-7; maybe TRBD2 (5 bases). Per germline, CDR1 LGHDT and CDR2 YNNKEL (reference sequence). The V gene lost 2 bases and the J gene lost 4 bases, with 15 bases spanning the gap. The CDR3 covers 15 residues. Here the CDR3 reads CASSQIPSWGYEQYF. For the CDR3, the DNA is TGTGCCAGCAGCCAAATACCTAGCTGGGGTTACGAGCAGTACTTC.

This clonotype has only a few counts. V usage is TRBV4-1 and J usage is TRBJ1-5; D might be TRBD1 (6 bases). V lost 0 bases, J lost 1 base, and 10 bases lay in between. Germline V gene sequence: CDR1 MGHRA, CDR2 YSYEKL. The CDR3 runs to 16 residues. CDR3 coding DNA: TGCGCCAGCAGCCAAGACACAGGGTGGAGCAATCAGCCCCAGCATTTT. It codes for CASSQDTGWSNQPQHF.

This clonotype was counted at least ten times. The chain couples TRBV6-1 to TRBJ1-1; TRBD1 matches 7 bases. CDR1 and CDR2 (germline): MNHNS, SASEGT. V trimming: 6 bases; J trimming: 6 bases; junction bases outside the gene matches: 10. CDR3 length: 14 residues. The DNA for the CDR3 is TGTGCCAGCAGCCGATACAGGGGAGCCGCTGAAGCTTTCTTT. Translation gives CASSRYRGAAEAFF.

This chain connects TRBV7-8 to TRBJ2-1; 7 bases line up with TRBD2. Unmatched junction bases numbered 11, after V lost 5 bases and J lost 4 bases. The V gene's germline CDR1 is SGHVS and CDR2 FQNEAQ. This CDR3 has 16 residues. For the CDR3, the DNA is TGTGCCAGCAGCCAGGAGGTGGGAGGGGTGTACAATGAGCAGTTCTTC. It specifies CASSQEVGGVYNEQFF.

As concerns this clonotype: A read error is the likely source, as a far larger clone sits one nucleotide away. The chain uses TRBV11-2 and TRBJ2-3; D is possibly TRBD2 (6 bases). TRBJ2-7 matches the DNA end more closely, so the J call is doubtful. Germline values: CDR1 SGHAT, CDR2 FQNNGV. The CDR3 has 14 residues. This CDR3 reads CASSLTSSDNEQYF. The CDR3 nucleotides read TGTGCCAGCAGCTTGACTAGTAGCGACAATGAGCAGTACTTC.

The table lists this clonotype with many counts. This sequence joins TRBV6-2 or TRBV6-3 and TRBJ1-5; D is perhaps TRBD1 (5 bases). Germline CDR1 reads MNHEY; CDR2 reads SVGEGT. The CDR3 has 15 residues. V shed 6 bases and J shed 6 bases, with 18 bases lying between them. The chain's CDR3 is CASSPGPPGSQPQHF. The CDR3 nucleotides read TGTGCCAGCAGCCCCGGGCCTCCAGGGAGTCAGCCCCAGCATTTT.

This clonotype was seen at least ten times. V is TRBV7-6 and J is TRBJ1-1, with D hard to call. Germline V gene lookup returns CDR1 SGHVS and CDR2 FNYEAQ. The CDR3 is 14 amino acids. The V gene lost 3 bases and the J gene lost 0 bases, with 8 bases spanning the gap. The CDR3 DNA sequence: TGTGCCAGCAGCTTGAAAACGGTGAACACTGAAGCTTTCTTT. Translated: CASSLKTVNTEAFF.

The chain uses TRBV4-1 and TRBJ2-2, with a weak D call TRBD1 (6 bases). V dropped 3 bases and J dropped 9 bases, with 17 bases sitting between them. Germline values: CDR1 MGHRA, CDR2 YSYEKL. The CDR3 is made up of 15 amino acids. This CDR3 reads CASSQDDRIPRELFF. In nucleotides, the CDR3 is TGCGCCAGCAGCCAGGACGACAGGATACCCAGGGAGCTGTTTTTT.

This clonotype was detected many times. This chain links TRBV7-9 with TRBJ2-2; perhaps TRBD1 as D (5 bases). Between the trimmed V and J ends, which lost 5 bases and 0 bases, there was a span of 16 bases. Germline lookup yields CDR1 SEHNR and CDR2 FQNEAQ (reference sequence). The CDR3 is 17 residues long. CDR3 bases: TGTGCCAGCAGCCCACTCATCACAGGCTCGAACACCGGGGAGCTGTTTTTT. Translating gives CASSPLITGSNTGELFF. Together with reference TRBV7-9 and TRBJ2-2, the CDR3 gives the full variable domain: DTGVSQNPRHKITKRGQNVTFRCDPISEHNRLYWYRQTLGQGPEFLTYFQNEAQLEKSRLLSDRFSAERPKGSFSTLEIQRTEQGDSAMYLCASSPLITGSNTGELFFGEGSRLTVL.